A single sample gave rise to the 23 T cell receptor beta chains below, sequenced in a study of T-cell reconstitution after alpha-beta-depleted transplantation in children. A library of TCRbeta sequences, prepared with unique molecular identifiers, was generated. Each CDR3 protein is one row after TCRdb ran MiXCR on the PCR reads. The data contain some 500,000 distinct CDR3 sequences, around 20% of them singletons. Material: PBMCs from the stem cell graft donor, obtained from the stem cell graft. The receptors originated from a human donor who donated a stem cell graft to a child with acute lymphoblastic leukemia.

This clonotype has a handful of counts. CDR3 region: CASSSTGTGDQPQHF. Here the CDR3 DNA reads TGTGCCAGCAGCTCGACAGGGACGGGGGATCAGCCCCAGCATTTT. The chain couples TRBV7-3 to TRBJ1-5; 7 bases agree with TRBD1. The CDR3 contains 15 residues. Germline loops: CDR1 SGHTA, CDR2 FQGTGA. With 4 bases clipped from V and 5 bases from J, the junction kept 8 bases outside the gene matches.

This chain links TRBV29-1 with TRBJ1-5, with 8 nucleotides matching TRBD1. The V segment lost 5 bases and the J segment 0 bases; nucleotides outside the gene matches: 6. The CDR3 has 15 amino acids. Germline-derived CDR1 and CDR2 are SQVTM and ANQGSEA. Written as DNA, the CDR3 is TGCAGCGTTCGGACAGGGCCTGATAGCAATCAGCCCCAGCATTTT. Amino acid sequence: CSVRTGPDSNQPQHF.

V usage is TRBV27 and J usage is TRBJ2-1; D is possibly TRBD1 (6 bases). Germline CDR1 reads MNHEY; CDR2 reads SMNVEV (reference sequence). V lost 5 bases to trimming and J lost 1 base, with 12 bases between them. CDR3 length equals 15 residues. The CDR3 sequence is CASSKGGPSYNEQFF. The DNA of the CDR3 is TGTGCCAGCAGTAAAGGGGGTCCTTCCTACAATGAGCAGTTCTTC.

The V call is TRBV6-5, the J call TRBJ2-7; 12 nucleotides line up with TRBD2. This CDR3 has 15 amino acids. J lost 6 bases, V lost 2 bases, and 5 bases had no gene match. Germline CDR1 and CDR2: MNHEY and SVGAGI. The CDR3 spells CASSYGASGRAEQYF. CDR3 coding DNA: TGTGCCAGCAGTTACGGTGCTAGCGGGAGGGCCGAGCAGTACTTC.

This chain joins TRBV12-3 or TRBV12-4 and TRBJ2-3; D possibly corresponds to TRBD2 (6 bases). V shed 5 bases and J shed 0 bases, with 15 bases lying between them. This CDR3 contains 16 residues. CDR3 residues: CASSPYFSGSTDTQYF. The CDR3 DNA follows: TGTGCCAGCAGTCCCTATTTTAGCGGAAGCACAGATACGCAGTATTTT.

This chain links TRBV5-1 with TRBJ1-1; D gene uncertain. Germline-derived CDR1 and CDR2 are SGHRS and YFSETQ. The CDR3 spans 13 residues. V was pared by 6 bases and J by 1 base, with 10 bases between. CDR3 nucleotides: TGCGCCAGCACTGGCAGCGCGAACACTGAAGCTTTCTTT. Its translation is CASTGSANTEAFF.

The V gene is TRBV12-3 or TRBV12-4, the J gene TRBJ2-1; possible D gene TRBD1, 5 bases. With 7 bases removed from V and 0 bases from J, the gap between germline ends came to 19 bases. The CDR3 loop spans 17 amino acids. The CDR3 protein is CASILGDGPSSYNEQFF. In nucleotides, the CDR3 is TGTGCCAGCATCCTAGGGGATGGGCCGAGCTCCTACAATGAGCAGTTCTTC.

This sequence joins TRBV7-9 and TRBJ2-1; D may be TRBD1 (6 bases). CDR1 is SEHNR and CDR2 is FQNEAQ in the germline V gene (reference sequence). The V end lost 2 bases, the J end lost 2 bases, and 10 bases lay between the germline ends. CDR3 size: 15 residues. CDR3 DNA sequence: TGTGCCAGCAGCTTACAGGGGAGCGCCTACAATGAGCAGTTCTTC. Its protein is CASSLQGSAYNEQFF.

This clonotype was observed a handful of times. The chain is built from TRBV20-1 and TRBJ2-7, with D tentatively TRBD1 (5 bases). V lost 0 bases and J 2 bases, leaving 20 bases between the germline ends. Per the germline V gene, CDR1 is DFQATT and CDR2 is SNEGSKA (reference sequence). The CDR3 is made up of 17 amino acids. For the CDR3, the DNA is TGCAGTGCTAGAGAGGTCCCGAGAGCAGGGCCGGCCTACGAGCAGTACTTC. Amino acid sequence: CSAREVPRAGPAYEQYF.

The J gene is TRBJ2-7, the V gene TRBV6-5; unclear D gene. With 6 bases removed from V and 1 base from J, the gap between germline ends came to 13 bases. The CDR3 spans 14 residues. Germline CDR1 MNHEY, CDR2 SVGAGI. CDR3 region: CASRPAHRSYEQYF. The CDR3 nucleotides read TGTGCCAGCAGGCCCGCCCACCGGTCCTACGAGCAGTACTTC.

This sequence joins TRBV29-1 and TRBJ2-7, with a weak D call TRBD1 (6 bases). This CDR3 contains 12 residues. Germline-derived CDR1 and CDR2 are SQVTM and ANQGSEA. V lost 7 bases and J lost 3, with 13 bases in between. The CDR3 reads CSGQDWDYEQYF. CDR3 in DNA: TGCAGCGGACAGGACTGGGACTACGAGCAGTACTTC.

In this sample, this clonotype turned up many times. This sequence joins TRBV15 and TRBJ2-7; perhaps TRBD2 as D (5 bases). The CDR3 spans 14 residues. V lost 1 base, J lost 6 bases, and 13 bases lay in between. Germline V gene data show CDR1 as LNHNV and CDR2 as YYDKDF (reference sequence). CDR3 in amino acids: CATSRGGDWGEQYF. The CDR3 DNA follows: TGTGCCACCAGCAGAGGGGGAGACTGGGGCGAGCAGTACTTC. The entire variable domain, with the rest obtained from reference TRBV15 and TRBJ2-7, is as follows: DAMVIQNPRYQVTQFGKPVTLSCSQTLNHNVMYWYQQKSSQAPKLLFHYYDKDFNNEADTPDNFQSRRPNTSFCFLDIRSPGLGDTAMYLCATSRGGDWGEQYFGPGTRLTVT.

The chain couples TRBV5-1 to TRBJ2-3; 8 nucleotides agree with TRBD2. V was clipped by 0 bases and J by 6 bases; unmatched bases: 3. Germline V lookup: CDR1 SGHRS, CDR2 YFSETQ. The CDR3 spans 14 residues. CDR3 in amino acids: CASSLVLAEDTQYF. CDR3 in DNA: TGCGCCAGCAGCTTGGTACTAGCGGAGGATACGCAGTATTTT.

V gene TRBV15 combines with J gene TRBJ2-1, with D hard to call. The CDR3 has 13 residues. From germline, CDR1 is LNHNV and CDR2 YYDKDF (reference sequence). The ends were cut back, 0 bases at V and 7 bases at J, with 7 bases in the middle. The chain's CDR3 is CATSRDLGNEQFF. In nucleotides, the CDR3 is TGTGCCACCAGCAGAGATCTGGGAAATGAGCAGTTCTTC.

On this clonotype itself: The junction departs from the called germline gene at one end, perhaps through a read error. The CDR3, as DNA: TGTGCCAGCAGCTTAGGATCTAGCGGGAGGGATAATGACCAGTTCTTC. The encoded protein is CASSLGSSGRDNDQFF. The rearrangement uses TRBV7-7 and TRBJ2-1, with 12 bases aligning to TRBD2. The germline CDR1 and CDR2 sequences are SSHAT and FNYEAQ (reference sequence). The CDR3 is 16 residues long.

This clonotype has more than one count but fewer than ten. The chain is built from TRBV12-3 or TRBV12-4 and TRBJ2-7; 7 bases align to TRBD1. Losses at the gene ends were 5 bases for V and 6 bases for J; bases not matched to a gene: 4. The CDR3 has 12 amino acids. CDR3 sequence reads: CASSHTGVEQYF. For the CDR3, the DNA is TGTGCCAGCAGTCACACAGGGGTCGAGCAGTACTTC.

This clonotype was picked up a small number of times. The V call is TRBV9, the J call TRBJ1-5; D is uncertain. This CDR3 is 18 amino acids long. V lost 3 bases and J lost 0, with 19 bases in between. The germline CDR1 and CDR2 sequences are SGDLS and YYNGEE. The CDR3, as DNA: TGTGCCAGCAGCGGGGATTATGGAGTGGGATCTAGCAATCAGCCCCAGCATTTT. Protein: CASSGDYGVGSSNQPQHF.

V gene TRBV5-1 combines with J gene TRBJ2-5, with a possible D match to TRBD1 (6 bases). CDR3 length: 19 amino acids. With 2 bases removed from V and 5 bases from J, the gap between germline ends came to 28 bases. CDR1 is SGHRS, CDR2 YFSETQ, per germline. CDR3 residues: CASSFKVWKQGFIWETQYF. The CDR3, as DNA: TGCGCCAGCAGCTTTAAGGTGTGGAAGCAGGGGTTTATCTGGGAGACCCAGTACTTC.

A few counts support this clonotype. Written as DNA, the CDR3 is TGTGCCAGCAGTTACTCAGGGGTAGAGACCCAGTACTTC. The encoded protein is CASSYSGVETQYF. The chain joins TRBV6-5 to TRBJ2-5, with a tentative D call TRBD1 (5 bases). This CDR3 has 13 residues. Germline lookup yields CDR1 MNHEY and CDR2 SVGAGI. V lost 0 bases and J lost 4, with 6 bases in between.

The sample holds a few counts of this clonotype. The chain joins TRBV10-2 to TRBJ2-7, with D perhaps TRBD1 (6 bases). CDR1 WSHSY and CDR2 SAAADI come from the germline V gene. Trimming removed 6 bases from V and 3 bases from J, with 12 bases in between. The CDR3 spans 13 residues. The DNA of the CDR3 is TGCGCCAGCAGGACGGGACAAGTCTACGAGCAGTACTTC. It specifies CASRTGQVYEQYF.

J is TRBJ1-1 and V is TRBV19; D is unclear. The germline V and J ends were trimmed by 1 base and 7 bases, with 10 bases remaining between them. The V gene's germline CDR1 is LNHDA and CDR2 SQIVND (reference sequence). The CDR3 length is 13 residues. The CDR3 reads CASSIVETDEAFF. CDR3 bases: TGTGCCAGTAGTATAGTTGAGACGGATGAAGCTTTCTTT.

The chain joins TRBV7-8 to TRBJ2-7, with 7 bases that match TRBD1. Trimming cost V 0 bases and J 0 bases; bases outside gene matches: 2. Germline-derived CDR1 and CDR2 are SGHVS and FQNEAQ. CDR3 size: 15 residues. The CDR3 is CASSLADRYSYEQYF. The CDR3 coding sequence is TGTGCCAGCAGCTTAGCGGACAGGTACTCCTACGAGCAGTACTTC.

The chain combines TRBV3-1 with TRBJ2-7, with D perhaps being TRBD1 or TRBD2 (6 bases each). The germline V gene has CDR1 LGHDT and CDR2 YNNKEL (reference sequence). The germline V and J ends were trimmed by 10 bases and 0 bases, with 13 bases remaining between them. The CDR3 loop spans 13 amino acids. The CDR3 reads CATEGDSSYEQYF. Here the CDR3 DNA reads TGTGCCACCGAGGGGGACTCCTCCTACGAGCAGTACTTC.